This TCR beta chain came from a study of response to subunit inactivated influenza vaccine. Each CDR3 protein gets one entry after TCRdb re-called the RT-PCR reads with MiXCR. The sample includes some 800,000 distinct CDR3 sequences, about 20% of them seen just once. CDR1 KGHDR and CDR2 SFDVKD come from the germline V gene. V lost 1 base, J lost 8 bases, and 7 bases stayed unmatched. The CDR3 is 16 amino acids. This TCR came from a man in his forties or fifties who received an inactivated influenza vaccine. The rearrangement uses TRBV24-1 and TRBJ2-1; 10 bases match TRBD2. The sequencing used PBMCs from blood, collected less than 6 days after vaccination. As DNA, the CDR3 is TGTGCCACCAGTGATTTAAGGCTAGCGGGAGTACATGAGCAGTTCTTC. It translates to CATSDLRLAGVHEQFF.